This T cell receptor (beta chain) appears in the sequencing data of a study of cytomegalovirus exposure and HLA in healthy donors. CDR3 length: 13 residues. The germline gives CDR1 SGHRS, CDR2 YFSETQ. The trim removed 4 bases at V and 5 bases at J, leaving 6 bases unmatched. Repertoires were generated with immunoSEQ multiplex PCR, while TCRdb's copy carries only in-frame clones and drops some. The sample holds 240,000 or so clones; about 86% are singletons and the top ten take 1% to 1.5%. The rearrangement links TRBV5-1 to TRBJ2-7, with 7 bases fitting TRBD1. Sequencing was performed on PBMCs. This clonotype was sampled from a woman aged 30 to 39 in good health and CMV-seropositive. The DNA for the CDR3 is TGCGCCAGCAGCCGGGACAGAGGAAACGAGCAGTACTTC. This translates into CASSRDRGNEQYF. Combining the CDR3 with reference TRBV5-1 and TRBJ2-7 gives the whole variable domain KAGVTQTPRYLIKTRGQQVTLSCSPISGHRSVSWYQQTPGQGLQFLFEYFSETQRNKGNFPGRFSGRQFSNSRSEMNVSTLELGDSALYLCASSRDRGNEQYFGPGTRLTVT.